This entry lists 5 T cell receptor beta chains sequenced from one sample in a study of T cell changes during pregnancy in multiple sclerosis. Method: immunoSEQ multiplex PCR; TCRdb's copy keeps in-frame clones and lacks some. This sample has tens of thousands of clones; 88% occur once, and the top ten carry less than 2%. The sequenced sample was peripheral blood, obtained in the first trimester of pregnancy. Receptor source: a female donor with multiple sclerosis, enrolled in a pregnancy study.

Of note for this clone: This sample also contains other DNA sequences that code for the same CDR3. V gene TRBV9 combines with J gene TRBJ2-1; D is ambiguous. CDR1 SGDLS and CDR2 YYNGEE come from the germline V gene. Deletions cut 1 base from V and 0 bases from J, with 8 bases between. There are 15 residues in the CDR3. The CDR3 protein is CASSVSGSSYNEQFF. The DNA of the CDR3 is TGTGCCAGCAGCGTAAGTGGTAGCTCCTACAATGAGCAGTTCTTC.

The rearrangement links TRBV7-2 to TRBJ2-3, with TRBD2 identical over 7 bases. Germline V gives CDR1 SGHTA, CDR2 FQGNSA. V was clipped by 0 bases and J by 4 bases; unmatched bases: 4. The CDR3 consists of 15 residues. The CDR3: CASSLAGLVSDTQYF. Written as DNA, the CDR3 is TGTGCCAGCAGCTTAGCTGGACTAGTATCAGATACGCAGTATTTT.

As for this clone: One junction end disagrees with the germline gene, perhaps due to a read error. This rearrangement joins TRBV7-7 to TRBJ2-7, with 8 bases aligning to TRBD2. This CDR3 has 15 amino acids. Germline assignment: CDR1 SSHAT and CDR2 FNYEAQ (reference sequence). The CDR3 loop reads CASSSGLVPSTEQYF. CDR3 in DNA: TGTGCTAGCAGCTCGGGACTAGTCCCAAGTACAGAGCAGTACTTC.

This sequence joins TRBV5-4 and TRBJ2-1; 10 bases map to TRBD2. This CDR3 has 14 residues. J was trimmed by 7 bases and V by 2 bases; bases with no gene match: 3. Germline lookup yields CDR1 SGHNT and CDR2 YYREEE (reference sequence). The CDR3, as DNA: TGTGCCAGCAGCTTAGCGGGAGGGTGGAATGAGCAGTTCTTC. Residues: CASSLAGGWNEQFF. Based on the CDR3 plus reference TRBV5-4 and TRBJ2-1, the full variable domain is ETGVTQSPTHLIKTRGQQVTLRCSSQSGHNTVSWYQQALGQGPQFIFQYYREEENGRGNFPPRFSGLQFPNYSSELNVNALELDDSALYLCASSLAGGWNEQFFGPGTRLTVL.

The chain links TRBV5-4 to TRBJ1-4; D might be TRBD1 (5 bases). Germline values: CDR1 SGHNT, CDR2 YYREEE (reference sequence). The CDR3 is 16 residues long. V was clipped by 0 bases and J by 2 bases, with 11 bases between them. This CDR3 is CASSLVGEGTNEKLFF. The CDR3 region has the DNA TGTGCCAGCAGCTTGGTCGGGGAGGGGACTAATGAAAAACTGTTTTTT.